A single sample gave rise to the 23 T cell receptor beta chains below, sequenced in a study of blood T cell repertoires in COVID-19. Assay used: immunoSEQ multiplex PCR; TCRdb lists only in-frame clones, some missing. This sample has approximately 33,000 clones, with approximately 85% found just once. The sequencing sample was made of peripheral blood. The source of these receptors is a man in his 60s with COVID-19, enrolled during active disease.

The CDR3: CAISELERGNQPQHF. The CDR3 DNA reads TGTGCCATCAGTGAGCTGGAACGGGGTAATCAGCCCCAGCATTTT. This rearrangement joins TRBV10-3 to TRBJ1-5; D not certain. The CDR3 is made up of 15 amino acids. Germline CDR1 is ENHRY and CDR2 is SYGVKD. V gave up 2 bases and J gave up 4 bases, with 12 bases separating them.

The chain links TRBV5-1 to TRBJ2-3; 7 bases align to TRBD1. The CDR3 runs to 14 residues. Germline loops: CDR1 SGHRS, CDR2 YFSETQ. V dropped 2 bases and J dropped 2; count of bases not matched to a gene: 2. This CDR3 is CASSLQGTTDTQYF. The CDR3 DNA sequence: TGCGCCAGCAGCTTACAGGGGACCACAGATACGCAGTATTTT.

This sequence joins TRBV19 and TRBJ2-1; 9 bases align to TRBD2. The trim removed 5 bases at V and 14 bases at J, leaving 10 bases unmatched. The CDR3 totals 13 residues. Germline V lookup: CDR1 LNHDA, CDR2 SQIVND (reference sequence). The CDR3 loop is CASSSTLAGEKFF. The CDR3 region has the DNA TGTGCCAGTAGTTCTACCTTAGCGGGAGAAAAGTTCTTC. The whole variable domain, remainder taken from reference TRBV19 and TRBJ2-1, is DGGITQSPKYLFRKEGQNVTLSCEQNLNHDAMYWYRQDPGQGLRLIYYSQIVNDFQKGDIAEGYSVSREKKESFPLTVTSAQKNPTAFYLCASSSTLAGEKFFGPGTRLTVL.

This chain uses TRBV7-9 with TRBJ2-7; 12 bases align to TRBD2. Germline CDR1 is SEHNR and CDR2 is FQNEAQ (reference sequence). This CDR3 is 17 amino acids long. J was trimmed by 3 bases and V by 6 bases; bases with no gene match: 12. DNA for the CDR3: TGTGCCAGCAGACGGCCTCCGACTAGCGGGAGATTCTACGAGCAGTACTTC. It specifies CASRRPPTSGRFYEQYF.

V usage is TRBV4-2 and J usage is TRBJ1-5, with TRBD1 matching over 8 bases. CDR1 and CDR2 from the germline V gene are LGHNA and YNFKEQ. The CDR3 runs 16 residues. Unmatched junction bases numbered 6, after V lost 0 bases and J lost 5 bases. CDR3 nucleotides: TGTGCCAGCAGCCAAGAGGCCCGACAGGGGTATCAGCCCCAGCATTTT. It yields the protein CASSQEARQGYQPQHF.

V and J are TRBV7-2 and TRBJ2-7; 8 bases fit TRBD1. Germline CDR1 is SGHTA and CDR2 is FQGNSA. The CDR3 totals 13 residues. V gave up 7 bases and J gave up 3 bases; unmatched junction bases: 5. The CDR3: CASTQGAVYEQYF. In DNA form, the CDR3 reads TGTGCCAGCACGCAGGGGGCGGTCTACGAGCAGTACTTC.

The chain has TRBV5-1 and TRBJ1-5; 7 nucleotides agree with TRBD1. The CDR3 runs to 14 residues. Trimming cost V 3 bases and J 7 bases; bases outside gene matches: 7. Germline assignment: CDR1 SGHRS and CDR2 YFSETQ. The chain's CDR3 is CASSSDRAGQPQHF. The CDR3 DNA reads as TGCGCCAGCAGCTCAGACAGGGCTGGGCAGCCCCAGCATTTT.

This chain links TRBV9 with TRBJ2-7, with 7 bases matching TRBD2. The germline V gene has CDR1 SGDLS and CDR2 YYNGEE. This CDR3 region has 13 residues. With V trimmed by 4 bases and J by 5 bases, 6 bases remained unmatched. CDR3 nucleotides: TGTGCCAGCAGCCCCCCGCGGGAGCACGAGCAGTACTTC. As protein: CASSPPREHEQYF. The complete variable domain, with remaining parts taken from reference TRBV9 and TRBJ2-7, reads DSGVTQTPKHLITATGQRVTLRCSPRSGDLSVYWYQQSLDQGLQFLIQYYNGEERAKGNILERFSAQQFPDLHSELNLSSLELGDSALYFCASSPPREHEQYFGPGTRLTVT.

The rearrangement joins TRBV29-1 to TRBJ2-1, with D hard to call. The CDR3 spans 13 residues. Trimming took 7 bases from V and 1 from J, leaving 11 bases between them. In germline, CDR1 is SQVTM, CDR2 ANQGSEA. CDR3 sequence: CSASGLSYNEQFF. The CDR3, as DNA: TGCAGCGCCTCAGGTCTATCCTACAATGAGCAGTTCTTC.

V and J are TRBV19 and TRBJ1-5, with no clear D. Trimming pared 9 bases from V and 7 bases from J, leaving 16 bases between. This CDR3 is 13 amino acids long. From germline, CDR1 is LNHDA and CDR2 SQIVND (reference sequence). DNA for the CDR3: TGTGCCAGCTCCCTAACCCTTAAGCAGCCCCAGCATTTT. Its translation: CASSLTLKQPQHF.

This rearrangement joins TRBV27 to TRBJ1-5; no reliable D call. V lost 1 base to trimming and J lost 0 bases, with 7 bases between them. The CDR3 contains 15 residues. In germline, CDR1 is MNHEY, CDR2 SMNVEV (reference sequence). CDR3 DNA sequence: TGTGCCAGCAGTTTATTTAGTTTTAGCAATCAGCCCCAGCATTTT. This sequence encodes CASSLFSFSNQPQHF.

This clone was recorded only once. This chain links TRBV19 with TRBJ1-3; D possibly corresponds to TRBD1 (5 bases). From germline, CDR1 is LNHDA and CDR2 SQIVND (reference sequence). This CDR3 region has 13 residues. Trimming took 9 bases from V and 9 from J, leaving 18 bases between them. The CDR3 DNA reads as TGTGCCAGCCAAAAGGGGCAGGGATTCACCATATATTTT. Its translation is CASQKGQGFTIYF.

The chain carries TRBV7-9 and TRBJ1-2, with TRBD1 matching 8 bases. Per the germline V gene, CDR1 is SEHNR and CDR2 is FQNEAQ (reference sequence). The trim removed 5 bases at V and 9 bases at J, leaving 5 bases unmatched. This CDR3 has 12 amino acids. For the CDR3, the DNA is TGTGCCAGCAGCCCGGGACAGGAGAGCTACACCTTC. This encodes CASSPGQESYTF. Full variable domain (remainder filled in from reference TRBV7-9 and TRBJ1-2): DTGVSQNPRHKITKRGQNVTFRCDPISEHNRLYWYRQTLGQGPEFLTYFQNEAQLEKSRLLSDRFSAERPKGSFSTLEIQRTEQGDSAMYLCASSPGQESYTFGSGTRLTVV.

The J gene is TRBJ1-1, the V gene TRBV3-1 (or the pseudogene TRBV3-2), with D possibly being TRBD1 (5 bases). This CDR3 region has 12 residues. Germline V gene lookup returns CDR1 LGHDT and CDR2 YNNKEL (reference sequence). V shed 1 base and J shed 7 bases, with 7 bases lying between them. For the CDR3, the DNA is TGTGCCAGCAGCCAAGGGGGGGGTGAAGCTTTCTTT. Translating it yields CASSQGGGEAFF.

The CDR3 protein is CASSFRAEGYNEQFF. The CDR3 nucleotides are TGCGCCAGCAGCTTTCGAGCGGAGGGGTACAATGAGCAGTTCTTC. The rearrangement joins TRBV5-1 to TRBJ2-1; maybe TRBD2 (6 bases). V shed 2 bases and J shed 4 bases, with 13 bases lying between them. The germline V gene has CDR1 SGHRS and CDR2 YFSETQ. The CDR3 has 15 residues. The full variable domain, rest sourced from reference TRBV5-1 and TRBJ2-1, is KAGVTQTPRYLIKTRGQQVTLSCSPISGHRSVSWYQQTPGQGLQFLFEYFSETQRNKGNFPGRFSGRQFSNSRSEMNVSTLELGDSALYLCASSFRAEGYNEQFFGPGTRLTVL.

The V and J genes are TRBV5-1 and TRBJ2-3; D not certain. The CDR3 is 15 residues long. V was shortened by 2 bases and J by 4 bases, with 14 bases between the two germline ends. Germline V gives CDR1 SGHRS, CDR2 YFSETQ. This CDR3 is CASSFSLGPPDTQYF. The CDR3 DNA sequence: TGCGCCAGCAGCTTTTCGCTGGGCCCCCCAGATACGCAGTATTTT. Full variable domain (rest looked up from reference TRBV5-1 and TRBJ2-3): KAGVTQTPRYLIKTRGQQVTLSCSPISGHRSVSWYQQTPGQGLQFLFEYFSETQRNKGNFPGRFSGRQFSNSRSEMNVSTLELGDSALYLCASSFSLGPPDTQYFGPGTRLTVL.

V is TRBV5-6 and J is TRBJ2-1, with 12 bases fitting TRBD2. CDR3 length equals 15 residues. The germline V gene encodes CDR1 SGHDT and CDR2 YYEEEE. V lost 4 bases and J lost 5; bases outside the gene matches: 4. CDR3 protein: CASSPLAGGDNEQFF. The CDR3 DNA follows: TGTGCCAGCAGCCCTCTAGCGGGAGGGGACAATGAGCAGTTCTTC.

The chain employs TRBV25-1 and TRBJ1-3; D may be TRBD1 (6 bases). V gave up 3 bases and J gave up 0 bases, with 12 bases separating them. Germline CDR1 and CDR2: MGHDK and SYGVNS. The CDR3 totals 16 residues. CDR3 in amino acids: CASSESHRASGNTIYF. DNA for the CDR3: TGTGCCAGCAGTGAGTCTCACAGGGCCTCTGGAAACACCATATATTTT.

This sequence joins TRBV28 and TRBJ1-1, with 7 bases identical to TRBD1. The germline V gene encodes CDR1 MDHEN and CDR2 SYDVKM. V was pared by 6 bases and J by 1 base, with 5 bases of the junction left unmatched. The CDR3 contains 14 residues. In DNA, the CDR3 is TGTGCCAGCAGCCCATGGACAGGGAACACTGAAGCTTTCTTT. Its translation: CASSPWTGNTEAFF.

This rearrangement joins TRBV18 to TRBJ2-3; 11 positions agree with TRBD2. Germline V lookup: CDR1 KGHSH, CDR2 LQKENI. V was pared by 5 bases and J by 0 bases, with 1 base of the junction left unmatched. The CDR3 totals 15 residues. This CDR3 reads CASSRTSGSTDTQYF. The CDR3 bases are TGTGCCAGCTCAAGGACTAGCGGGAGCACAGATACGCAGTATTTT.

The rearrangement joins TRBV19 to TRBJ2-1, with 12 positions matching TRBD2. Germline-derived CDR1 and CDR2 are LNHDA and SQIVND (reference sequence). The J segment lost 4 bases and the V segment lost 7 bases, leaving 8 bases of the junction unmatched. The CDR3 loop spans 16 amino acids. Written as DNA, the CDR3 is TGTGCCAGTACCTGGACTAGCGGGGAGCCATACAATGAGCAGTTCTTC. As protein: CASTWTSGEPYNEQFF. Together with reference TRBV19 and TRBJ2-1, the CDR3 gives the full variable domain: DGGITQSPKYLFRKEGQNVTLSCEQNLNHDAMYWYRQDPGQGLRLIYYSQIVNDFQKGDIAEGYSVSREKKESFPLTVTSAQKNPTAFYLCASTWTSGEPYNEQFFGPGTRLTVL.

A few counts support this clone. The genes are TRBV21-1 and TRBJ2-7; the D call of TRBD1 is as the table states it, not checked on the DNA. TRBV21-1 is a known pseudogene. CDR3 size: 15 residues. CDR3 nucleotides: TGTGCCAGCAGCAAATGGAAGACAGGGGTCCACGAGCAGTACTTC. Amino acid sequence: CASSKWKTGVHEQYF.

This clone was seen once. This chain joins TRBV5-8 and TRBJ1-1; 8 nucleotides align to TRBD1. J lost 5 bases, V lost 2 bases, and 5 bases had no gene match. The germline V gene encodes CDR1 SGHTS and CDR2 YDEGEE. This CDR3 contains 14 residues. CDR3 sequence reads: CASSFGTGGTEAFF. The CDR3 nucleotides are TGTGCCAGCAGCTTCGGGACAGGAGGGACTGAAGCTTTCTTT.